One sample yielded the 2 T cell receptor beta chains listed below, sequenced in a study of tissue T cells after allogeneic stem cell transplantation. Assay used: immunoSEQ multiplex PCR; TCRdb lists only in-frame clones, some missing. The sample contains about 1,800 clones, about two thirds of which appear only once. This sample comprised tissue from the stomach, obtained at autopsy. Every receptor here comes from a female donor older than 55 with lung cancer.

The V gene is TRBV7-9, the J gene TRBJ1-3; no firm D call. The V gene's germline CDR1 is SEHNR and CDR2 FQNEAQ (reference sequence). The CDR3 sequence is 17 residues long. Trimming removed 5 bases from V and 0 bases from J, with 17 bases in between. CDR3 DNA sequence: TGTGCCAGCAGCCCCTCCCCCGTGGCCTACTCTGGAAACACCATATATTTT. It specifies CASSPSPVAYSGNTIYF.

The rearrangement uses TRBV19 and TRBJ1-6; D not resolved. Trimming left V 5 bases short and J 3 bases short, with 11 bases between. The germline CDR1 and CDR2 sequences are LNHDA and SQIVND (reference sequence). The CDR3 contains 15 residues. CDR3 residues: CASSAGLLYNSPLHF. The DNA of the CDR3 is TGTGCCAGTAGTGCGGGCCTACTCTATAATTCACCCCTCCACTTT.